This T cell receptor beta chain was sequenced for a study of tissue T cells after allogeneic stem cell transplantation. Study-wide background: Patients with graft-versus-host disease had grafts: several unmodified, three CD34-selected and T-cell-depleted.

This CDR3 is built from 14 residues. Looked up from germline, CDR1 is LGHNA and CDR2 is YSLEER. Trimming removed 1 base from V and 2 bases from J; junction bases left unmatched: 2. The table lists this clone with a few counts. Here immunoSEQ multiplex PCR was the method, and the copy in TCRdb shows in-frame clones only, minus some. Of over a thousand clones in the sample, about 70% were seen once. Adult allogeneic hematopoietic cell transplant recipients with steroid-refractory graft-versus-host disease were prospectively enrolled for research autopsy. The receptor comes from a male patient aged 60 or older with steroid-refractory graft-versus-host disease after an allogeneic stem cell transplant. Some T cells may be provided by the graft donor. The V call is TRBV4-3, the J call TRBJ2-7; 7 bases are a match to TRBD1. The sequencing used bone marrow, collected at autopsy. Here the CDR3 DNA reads TGCGCCAGCAGCCAAGGGACAGGAACCTACGAGCAGTACTTC. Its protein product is CASSQGTGTYEQYF.